The T cell receptor (beta chain) under discussion was sequenced for a study of T cells in localized non-small cell lung cancer. CDR3 length equals 14 residues. Germline assignment: CDR1 MNHEY and CDR2 SVGAGI. V dropped 8 bases and J dropped 8 bases, with 21 bases sitting between them. The repertoire was sequenced with immunoSEQ multiplex PCR; TCRdb's copy has only in-frame clones and lacks some. The sample lists fewer than 40,000 clones, around four fifths occurring once. Findings and limits, study-wide: Paired adjacent lung recovered a median roughly 54 of the top 100 tumor clones.

Details on this clone: No antigen is known for it.

The chain uses TRBV6-5 and TRBJ1-2, with D tentatively TRBD1 (6 bases). The sequences come from peripheral blood, collected before any cancer treatment. This TCR derives from a male donor at least 60 years old with stage II squamous cell lung carcinoma. Here the CDR3 reads CASAAAGAVRGYTF. The CDR3, as DNA: TGTGCCAGCGCAGCAGCGGGGGCTGTGAGGGGCTACACCTTC.